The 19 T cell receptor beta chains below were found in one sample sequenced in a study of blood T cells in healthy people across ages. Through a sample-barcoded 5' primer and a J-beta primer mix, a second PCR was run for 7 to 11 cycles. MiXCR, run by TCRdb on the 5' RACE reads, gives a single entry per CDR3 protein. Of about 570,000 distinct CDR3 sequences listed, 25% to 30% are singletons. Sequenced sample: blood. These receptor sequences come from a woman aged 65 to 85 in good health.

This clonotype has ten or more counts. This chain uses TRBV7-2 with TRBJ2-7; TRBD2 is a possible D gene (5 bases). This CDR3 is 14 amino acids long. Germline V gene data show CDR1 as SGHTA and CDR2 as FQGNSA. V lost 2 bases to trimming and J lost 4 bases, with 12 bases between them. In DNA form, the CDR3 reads TGTGCCAGCAGCTTACCTCCAGGAGGTTACGAGCAGTACTTC. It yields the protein CASSLPPGGYEQYF.

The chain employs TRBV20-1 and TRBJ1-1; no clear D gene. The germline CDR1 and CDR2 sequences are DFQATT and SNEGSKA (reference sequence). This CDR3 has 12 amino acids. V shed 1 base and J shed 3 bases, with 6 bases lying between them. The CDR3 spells CSARVRDTEAFF. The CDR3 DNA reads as TGCAGTGCTAGAGTCCGGGACACTGAAGCTTTCTTT.

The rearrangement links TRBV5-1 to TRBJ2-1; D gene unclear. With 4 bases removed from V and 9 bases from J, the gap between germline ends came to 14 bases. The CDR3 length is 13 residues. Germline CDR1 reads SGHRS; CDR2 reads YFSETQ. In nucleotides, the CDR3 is TGCGCCAGCAGCGACGCGGAGCCGGTTGAGCAGTTCTTC. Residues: CASSDAEPVEQFF.

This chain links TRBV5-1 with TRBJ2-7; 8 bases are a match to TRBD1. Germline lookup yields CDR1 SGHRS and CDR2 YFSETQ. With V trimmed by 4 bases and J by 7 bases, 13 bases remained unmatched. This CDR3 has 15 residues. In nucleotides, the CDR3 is TGCGCCAGCAGCGAGGCCAGGGGGCGACATAAGGAGCAGTACTTC. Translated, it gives CASSEARGRHKEQYF.

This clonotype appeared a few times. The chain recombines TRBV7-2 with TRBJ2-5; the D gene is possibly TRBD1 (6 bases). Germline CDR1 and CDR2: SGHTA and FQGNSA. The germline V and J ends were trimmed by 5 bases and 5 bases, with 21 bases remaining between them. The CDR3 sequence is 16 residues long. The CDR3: CASSRSNPGVRETQYF. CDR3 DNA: TGTGCCAGCAGCCGGAGTAACCCAGGGGTCCGGGAGACCCAGTACTTC. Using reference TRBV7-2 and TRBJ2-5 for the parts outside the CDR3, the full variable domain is GAGVSQSPSNKVTEKGKDVELRCDPISGHTALYWYRQSLGQGLEFLIYFQGNSAPDKSGLPSDRFSAERTGGSVSTLTIQRTQQEDSAVYLCASSRSNPGVRETQYFGPGTRLLVL.

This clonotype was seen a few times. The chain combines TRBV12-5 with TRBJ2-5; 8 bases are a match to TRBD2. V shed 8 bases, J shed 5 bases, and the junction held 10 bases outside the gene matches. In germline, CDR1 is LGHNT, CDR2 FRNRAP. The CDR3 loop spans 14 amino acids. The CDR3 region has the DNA TGTGCTAGTAGAAAAGCGGGGGCGGAGGAGACCCAGTACTTC. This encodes CASRKAGAEETQYF.

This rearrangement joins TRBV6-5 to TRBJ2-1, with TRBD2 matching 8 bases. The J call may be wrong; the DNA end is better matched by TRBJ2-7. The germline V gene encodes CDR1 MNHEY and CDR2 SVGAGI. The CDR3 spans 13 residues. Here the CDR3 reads CASRAGLAYEQYF. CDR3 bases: TGTGCCAGCAGAGCGGGACTAGCCTACGAGCAGTACTTC.

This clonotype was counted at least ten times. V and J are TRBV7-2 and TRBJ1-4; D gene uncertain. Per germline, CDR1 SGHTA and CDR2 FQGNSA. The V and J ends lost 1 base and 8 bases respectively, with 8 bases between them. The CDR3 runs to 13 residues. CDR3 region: CASSLVVGEKLFF. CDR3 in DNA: TGTGCCAGCAGCTTAGTAGTCGGGGAAAAACTGTTTTTT.

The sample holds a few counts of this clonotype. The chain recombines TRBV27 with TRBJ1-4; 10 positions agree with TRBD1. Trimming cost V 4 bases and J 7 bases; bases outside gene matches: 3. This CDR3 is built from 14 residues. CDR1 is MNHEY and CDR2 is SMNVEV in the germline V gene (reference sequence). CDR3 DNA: TGTGCCAGCAGTTCCGGGACAGGGGCTGAAAAACTGTTTTTT. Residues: CASSSGTGAEKLFF.

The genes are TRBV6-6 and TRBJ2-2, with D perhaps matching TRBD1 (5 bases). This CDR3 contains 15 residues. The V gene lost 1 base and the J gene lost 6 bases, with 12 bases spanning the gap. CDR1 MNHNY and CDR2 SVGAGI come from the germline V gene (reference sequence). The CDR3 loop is CASSYLGEGSGELFF. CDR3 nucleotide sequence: TGTGCCAGCAGTTACTTAGGGGAAGGATCCGGGGAGCTGTTTTTT.

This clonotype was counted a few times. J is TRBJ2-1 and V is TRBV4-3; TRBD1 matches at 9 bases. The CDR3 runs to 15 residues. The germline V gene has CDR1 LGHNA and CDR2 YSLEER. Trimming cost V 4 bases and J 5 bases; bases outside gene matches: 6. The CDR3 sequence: CASSRGTGRDNEQFF. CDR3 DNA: TGCGCCAGCAGCCGGGGGACAGGGCGAGACAATGAGCAGTTCTTC.

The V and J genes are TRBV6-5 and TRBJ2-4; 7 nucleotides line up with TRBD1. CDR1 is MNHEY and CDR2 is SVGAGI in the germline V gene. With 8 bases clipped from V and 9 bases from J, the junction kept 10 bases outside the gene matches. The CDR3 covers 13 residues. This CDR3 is CASGPTGSAIQYF. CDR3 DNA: TGTGCCAGCGGACCGACAGGGTCGGCCATTCAGTACTTC.

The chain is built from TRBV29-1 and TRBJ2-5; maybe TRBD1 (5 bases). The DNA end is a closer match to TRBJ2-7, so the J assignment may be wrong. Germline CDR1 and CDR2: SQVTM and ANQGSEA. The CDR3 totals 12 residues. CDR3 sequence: CSVEGQSHEQYF. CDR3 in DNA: TGCAGCGTTGAAGGACAGTCACACGAGCAGTACTTC.

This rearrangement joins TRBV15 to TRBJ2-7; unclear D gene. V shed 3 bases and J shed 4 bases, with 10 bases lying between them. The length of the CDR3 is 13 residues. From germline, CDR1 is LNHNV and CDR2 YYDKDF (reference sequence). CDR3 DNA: TGTGCCACCAGCAGGGGCAGATTATACGAGCAGTACTTC. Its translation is CATSRGRLYEQYF.

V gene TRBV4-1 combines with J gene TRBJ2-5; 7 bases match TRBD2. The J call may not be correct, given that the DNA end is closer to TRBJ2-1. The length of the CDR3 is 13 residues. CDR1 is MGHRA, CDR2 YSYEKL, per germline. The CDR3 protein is CASRSSGGNEQFF. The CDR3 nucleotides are TGCGCCAGCAGGTCTTCCGGGGGGAATGAGCAGTTCTTC.

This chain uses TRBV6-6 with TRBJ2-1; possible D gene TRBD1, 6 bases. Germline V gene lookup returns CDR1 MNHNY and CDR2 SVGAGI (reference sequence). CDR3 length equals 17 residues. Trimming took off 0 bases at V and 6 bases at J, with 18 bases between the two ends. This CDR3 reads CASSYSVLTRTANEQFF. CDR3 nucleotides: TGTGCCAGCAGTTACTCCGTCCTCACTAGGACAGCCAATGAGCAGTTCTTC.

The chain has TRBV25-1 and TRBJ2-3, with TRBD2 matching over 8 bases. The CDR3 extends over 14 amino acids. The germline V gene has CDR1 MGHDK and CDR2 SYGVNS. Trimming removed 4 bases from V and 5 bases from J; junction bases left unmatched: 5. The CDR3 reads CASSGRLAIDTQYF. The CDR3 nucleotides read TGTGCCAGCAGTGGACGACTAGCGATAGATACGCAGTATTTT.

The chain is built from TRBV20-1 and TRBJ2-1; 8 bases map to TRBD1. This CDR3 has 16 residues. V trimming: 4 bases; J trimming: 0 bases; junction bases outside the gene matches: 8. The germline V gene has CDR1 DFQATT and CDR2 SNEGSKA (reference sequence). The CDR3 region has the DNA TGCAGTGCTATCTCGGGACAGGCAACCTCCTACAATGAGCAGTTCTTC. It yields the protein CSAISGQATSYNEQFF.

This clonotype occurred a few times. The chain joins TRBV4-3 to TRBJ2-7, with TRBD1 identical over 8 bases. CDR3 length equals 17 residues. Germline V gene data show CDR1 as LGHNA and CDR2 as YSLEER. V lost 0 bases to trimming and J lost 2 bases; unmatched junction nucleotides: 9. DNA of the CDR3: TGCGCCAGCAGCCAAGATACAGGGGGAGGAGGGACCTACGAGCAGTACTTC. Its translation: CASSQDTGGGGTYEQYF.